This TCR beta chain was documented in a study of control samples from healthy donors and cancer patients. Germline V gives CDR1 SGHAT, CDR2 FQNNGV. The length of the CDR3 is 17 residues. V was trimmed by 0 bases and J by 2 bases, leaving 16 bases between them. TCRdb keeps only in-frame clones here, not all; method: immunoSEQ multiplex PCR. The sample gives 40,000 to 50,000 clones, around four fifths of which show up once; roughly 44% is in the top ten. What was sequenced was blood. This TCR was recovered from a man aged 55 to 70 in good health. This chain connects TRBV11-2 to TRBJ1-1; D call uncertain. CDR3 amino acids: CASSLDGVVGINTEAFF. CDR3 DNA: TGTGCCAGCAGCTTAGATGGGGTCGTGGGAATTAACACTGAAGCTTTCTTT.